The text below deals with one TCR beta chain. Trimming stripped 9 bases from V and 0 bases from J, with 9 bases between. Germline values: CDR1 SEHNR, CDR2 FQNEAQ (reference sequence). The CDR3 spans 13 residues. This entry comes from a study of blood T cell repertoires in COVID-19. Cohort assignment relied on participant-reported clinical history. Original handling: Quantification of nucleated cells was approximated via reference gene primer amplification. Sequencing used immunoSEQ multiplex PCR; TCRdb keeps in-frame clones, though not all of them. V and J calls and clone size are given by that table; D and trimming were obtained from the DNA. The table shows more than 300,000 clones, with about 85% occurring only once.

Sample: PBMCs or T cells enriched from blood (not recorded which). The genes are TRBV7-9 and TRBJ2-1, with D possibly being TRBD2 (5 bases). The clonotype originates from a woman aged 25 to 39 who had recovered from COVID-19. CDR3 bases: TGTGCCAGTTTGGCGGGCTCCTACAATGAGCAGTTCTTC. Translating it yields CASLAGSYNEQFF. Full variable domain (rest looked up from reference TRBV7-9 and TRBJ2-1): DTGVSQNPRHKITKRGQNVTFRCDPISEHNRLYWYRQTLGQGPEFLTYFQNEAQLEKSRLLSDRFSAERPKGSFSTLEIQRTEQGDSAMYLCASLAGSYNEQFFGPGTRLTVL.